This section outlines one TCR beta chain sequence together with its context. It has no known antigen specificity. No per-base quality is available; no much larger clone lies one base away. The CDR1 and CDR2 encoded by the germline V gene (reference sequence) are LNHDA and SQIVND. CDR3 length: 14 amino acids, cysteine to phenylalanine. The sequence is cut down to CDR3 DNA, 42 bases in frame from base 1. V is cut by 3 bases and J by 6 bases, and the space between the germline ends is 9 bases. This specimen belongs to a study of T cells after yellow fever vaccination (dated by TCRdb to between 2018 and 2021). In terms of the full investigation: The SMART-Seq v4 Ultra Low Input RNA kit was used to prepare libraries from fractions with low cell numbers. Blood was drawn at multiple timepoints before and after primary and secondary immunization, with bulk PBMC replicates and cell subsets isolated. To track T-cell clones before and after primary and booster YFV17D yellow fever vaccination, bulk TCR alpha and beta repertoires were sequenced longitudinally. The cohort comprised two healthy male donors, one aged 18 to 30 and one aged 30 to 40 years. On the study overall, not on this receptor specifically: The secondary T-cell response was weaker than the primary response but faster, peaking on day 5 instead of day 15. After the booster, most clones that had expanded after primary vaccination were detected again (around 96% of CD4 and over 75% of CD8), suggesting broad maintenance of memory. A small fraction of clonotypes appeared in both the CD4 and CD8 compartments, likely as a result of convergent recombination. Because the study included only a couple of donors, the extent to which the findings can be generalized is limited. Computational filtering was needed because FACS-sorted repertoires could contain abundant contaminating clonotypes from the bulk population.

The treatment or condition tag for this specimen amounts to: live attenuated yellow fever vaccine strain. At every blood-draw timepoint, two biological replicates of bulk PBMCs were collected. A standard Ficoll-Paque protocol was used to isolate PBMCs from peripheral blood. TriZol was used to extract RNA from bulk PBMCs, from CD4 and CD8 fractions, and from dextramer-positive and dextramer-negative fractions. TCR cDNA was made using 5'RACE template switching, a step that added a universal primer site and unique molecular identifiers. Priming of cDNA synthesis was performed from both the TCR alpha and TCR beta constant segments. Two PCR steps were used to amplify libraries, with sample barcodes and sequencing adapters being added in the second step. Sequencing of the libraries was done on either Illumina HiSeq 2500 (2x100 bp) or NovaSeq (2x150 bp). Per the original workflow: MIGEC handled demultiplexing of reads and collapsing into UMI consensus sequences, while MiXCR performed V(D)J alignment. Vaccine-responding clonotypes were identified with edgeR using replicate PBMC samples, with FDR below 0.01 and a log2 fold change above 5 up to day 15 being required. Bulk clonotypes were assigned CD4 or CD8 identity according to which sequenced CD4 or CD8 repertoire held them at higher abundance. TCRdb reworked the public reads: Q25 trimming with fastp, MiXCR clone assembly, productive beta chains retained. Records with the same CDR3 protein are collapsed into one entry carrying the most frequent genes and DNA. V and J calls and clone size were set by TCRdb, not the authors. Across this sample there are 620,000 or so distinct CDR3 sequences, with roughly a sixth seen only once. About 18% of the sample lies in the top ten.

The source of this sequence is a man aged 18 to 30 who received the YFV17D yellow fever vaccine. Recombination linked TRBV19 to TRBJ1-6; the D gene cannot be named for sure. The material was PBMCs, obtained 4 to 5 days after the first yellow fever vaccination. CDR3 loop: CASSIQVFNSPLHF. The sequenced DNA: TGTGCCAGTAGTATTCAAGTTTTTAATTCACCCCTCCACTTT. Here the CDR3 is joined to the reference TRBV19 and TRBJ1-6 genes, and the full variable domain is: DGGITQSPKYLFRKEGQNVTLSCEQNLNHDAMYWYRQDPGQGLRLIYYSQIVNDFQKGDIAEGYSVSREKKESFPLTVTSAQKNPTAFYLCASSIQVFNSPLHFGNGTRLTVT.